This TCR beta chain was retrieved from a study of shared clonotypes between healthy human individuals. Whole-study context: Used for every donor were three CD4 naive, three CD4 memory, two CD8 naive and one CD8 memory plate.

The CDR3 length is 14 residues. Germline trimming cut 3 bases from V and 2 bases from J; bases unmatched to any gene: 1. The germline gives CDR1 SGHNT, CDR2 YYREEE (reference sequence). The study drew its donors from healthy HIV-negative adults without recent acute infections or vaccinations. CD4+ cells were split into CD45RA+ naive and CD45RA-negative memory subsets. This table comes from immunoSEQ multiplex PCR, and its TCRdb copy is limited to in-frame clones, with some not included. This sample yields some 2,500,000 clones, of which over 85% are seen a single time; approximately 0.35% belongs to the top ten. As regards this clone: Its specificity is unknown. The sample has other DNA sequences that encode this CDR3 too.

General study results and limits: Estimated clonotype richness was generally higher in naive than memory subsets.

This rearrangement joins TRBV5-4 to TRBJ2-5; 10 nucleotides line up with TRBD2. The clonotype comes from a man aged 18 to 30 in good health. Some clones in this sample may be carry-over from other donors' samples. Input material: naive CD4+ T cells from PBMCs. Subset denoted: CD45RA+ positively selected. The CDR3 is CASSWTSGQETQYF. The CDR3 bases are TGTGCCAGCAGCTGGACTAGCGGACAAGAGACCCAGTACTTC.